Listed below are T cell receptor beta chains from one sample, sequenced in a study of T cells in Graves' hyperthyroidism and ophthalmopathy. TCRdb recomputed calls from the multiplex PCR reads with MiXCR, one row per CDR3 protein. The table has about 360,000 distinct CDR3 sequences, about 13% seen once. The material sequenced was blood. These receptors originate from a woman aged 18-29 years with Graves' hyperthyroidism. Each CDR3 is given without its conserved first and last residue. A D gene is named only where the DNA matches it firmly. Not every row has a clone size; where given, it reads once, few, many or a size class.

TRBV27 NA NA ASSLGQLTGELF
TRBV6-1 many NA ASSGRENTQAF
TRBV12-3/TRBV12-4 many NA ASTLDWTTEAF
TRBV4-1 NA NA ASSQAPREYGYT
TRBV30 many TRBD2 AWSVGLALHEQY
TRBV6-1 few TRBD2 ASSPPRGLAGGGWTDTQY
TRBV9 NA NA ASSPADGGEQF
TRBV12-3/TRBV12-4 many NA ASSLSAGGEQY
TRBV27 NA NA ASSPQGHYSYT
TRBV7-3 many NA ASSFAGDTQY
TRBV7-9 few NA ASSLMGQGYT
TRBV27 many NA ASSPEGHYNEQF